Listed here are 3 T cell receptor beta chains from one sample, sequenced in a study of blood T cells in healthy people across ages. Alongside a J-beta primer mix, a sample-barcoded 5' primer served in a second PCR lasting roughly 7 to 12 cycles. TCRdb reanalysed the 5' RACE reads using MiXCR and keeps one entry per CDR3 protein. The sample shows roughly 860,000 distinct CDR3 sequences, less than 80% of them seen only once. Sample: blood. These receptor sequences come from a young man in good health.

V usage is TRBV9 and J usage is TRBJ1-6; 7 positions match TRBD1. The CDR3 has 15 amino acids. Germline CDR1 SGDLS, CDR2 YYNGEE. J lost 4 bases, V lost 3 bases, and 4 bases had no gene match. DNA for the CDR3: TGTGCCAGCAGCGCGGGACAGTATTATAATTCACCCCTCCACTTT. Protein: CASSAGQYYNSPLHF.

The chain couples TRBV14 to TRBJ1-2; maybe TRBD1 (5 bases). This CDR3 region has 15 residues. V lost 2 bases and J lost 6, with 16 bases in between. Germline CDR1 and CDR2: SGHDN and FVKESK. The CDR3 loop is CASSQRTPREDGYTF. CDR3 DNA sequence: TGTGCCAGCAGCCAACGAACCCCCAGGGAGGATGGCTACACCTTC.

The table lists this clonotype with a few counts. V and J are TRBV29-1 and TRBJ2-5, with unresolved D. Germline values: CDR1 SQVTM, CDR2 ANQGSEA. The CDR3 is made up of 11 amino acids. Deletions cut 7 bases from V and 11 bases from J, with 17 bases between. CDR3 loop: CSARFVGEQYF. The CDR3 coding sequence is TGCAGCGCCCGATTTGTGGGTGAGCAGTACTTC.